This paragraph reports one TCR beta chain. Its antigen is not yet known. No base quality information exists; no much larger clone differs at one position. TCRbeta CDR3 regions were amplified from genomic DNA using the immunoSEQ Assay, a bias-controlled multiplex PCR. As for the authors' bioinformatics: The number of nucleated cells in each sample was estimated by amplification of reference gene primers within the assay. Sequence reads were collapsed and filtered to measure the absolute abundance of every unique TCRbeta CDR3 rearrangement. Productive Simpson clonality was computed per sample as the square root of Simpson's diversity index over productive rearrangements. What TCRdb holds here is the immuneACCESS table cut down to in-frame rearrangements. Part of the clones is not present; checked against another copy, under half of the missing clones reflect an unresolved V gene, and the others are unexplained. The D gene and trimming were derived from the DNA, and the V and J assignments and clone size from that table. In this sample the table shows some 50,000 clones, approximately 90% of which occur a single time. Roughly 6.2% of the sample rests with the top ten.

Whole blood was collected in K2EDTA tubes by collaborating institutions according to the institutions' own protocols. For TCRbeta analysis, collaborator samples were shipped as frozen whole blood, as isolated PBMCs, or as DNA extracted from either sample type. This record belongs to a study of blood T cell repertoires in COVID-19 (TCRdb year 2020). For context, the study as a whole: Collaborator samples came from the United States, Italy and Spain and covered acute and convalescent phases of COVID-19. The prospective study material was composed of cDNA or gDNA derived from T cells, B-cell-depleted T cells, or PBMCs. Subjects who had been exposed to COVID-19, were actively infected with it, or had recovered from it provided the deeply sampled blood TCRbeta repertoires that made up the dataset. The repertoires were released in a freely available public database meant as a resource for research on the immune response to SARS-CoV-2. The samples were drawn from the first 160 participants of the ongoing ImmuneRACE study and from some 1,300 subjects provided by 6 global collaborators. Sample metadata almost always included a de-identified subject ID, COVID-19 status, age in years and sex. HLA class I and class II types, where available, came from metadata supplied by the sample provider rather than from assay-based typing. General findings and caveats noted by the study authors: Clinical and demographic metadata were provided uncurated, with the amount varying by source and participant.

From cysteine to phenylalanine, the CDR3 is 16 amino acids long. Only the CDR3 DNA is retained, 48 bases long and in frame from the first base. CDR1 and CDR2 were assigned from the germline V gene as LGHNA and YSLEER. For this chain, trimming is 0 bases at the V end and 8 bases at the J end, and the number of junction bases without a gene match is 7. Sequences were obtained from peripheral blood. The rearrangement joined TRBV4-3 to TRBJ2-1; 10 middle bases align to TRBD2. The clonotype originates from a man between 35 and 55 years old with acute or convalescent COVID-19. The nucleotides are TGCGCCAGCAGCCAAGATAGCGGGAGGTCGTGGGATGAGCAGTTCTTC. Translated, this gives CASSQDSGRSWDEQFF.